This T cell receptor (beta chain) was identified in a study of blood T cell repertoires in COVID-19. Participant age was 18 to 89 years, and participants resided in fewer than 25 US areas. A note on this clone: Within the sample, other DNA sequences also encode this same CDR3.

Trimming left V 0 bases short and J 2 bases short, with 6 bases between. Germline CDR1 reads SGHRS; CDR2 reads YFSETQ. CDR3 length equals 14 residues. Generated by immunoSEQ multiplex PCR, the TCRdb table keeps only in-frame clones and is missing some. The sample holds 350,000 or so clones, roughly 90% seen once. This chain connects TRBV5-1 to TRBJ1-3; D ambiguous. The sequenced sample consisted of PBMCs or T cells enriched from blood (not recorded which). The TCR was taken from a woman aged 30 to 39 who had recovered from COVID-19. The CDR3 coding sequence is TGCGCCAGCAGCTTGGGAGAAACTGGAAACACCATATATTTT. Its protein is CASSLGETGNTIYF.